The source of this TCR beta chain is a study of blood T cell repertoires in COVID-19. On the study more broadly: Donors in the United States, Italy and Spain gave samples during acute or convalescent COVID-19. The analysed material was cDNA or gDNA that came from T cells, B-cell-depleted T cells, or PBMCs.

In the source study's methods: Estimation of nucleated cell counts was performed using reference gene primer amplification. The protocol was immunoSEQ multiplex PCR, while the TCRdb copy is restricted to in-frame clones and leaves out a portion. The V and J calls and clone size were taken over from that table, and D and trimming were inferred from the DNA. The sample comprises about 260,000 clones, around 89% of which are singletons, and roughly 4% rests with the top ten. Trimming took 5 bases from V and 1 from J, leaving 8 bases between them. The CDR3 loop spans 14 amino acids. Looked up from germline, CDR1 is SEHNR and CDR2 is FQNEAQ (reference sequence).

This receptor was identified in a man in his 60s who had recovered from COVID-19. Specimen: peripheral blood. This chain joins TRBV7-9 and TRBJ1-4; D ambiguous. The CDR3 bases are TGTGCCAGCAGCCCCGGGATAACTAATGAAAAACTGTTTTTT. This gives the protein CASSPGITNEKLFF.